The 12 T cell receptor beta chains below come from one sample, sequenced in a study of T cell repertoires in ileal Crohn's disease. Measured with immunoSEQ multiplex PCR; TCRdb has only the in-frame clones, and not every one. The sample carries 8,000 to 8,500 clones, about 96% recorded once. The sequencing sample was made of ileal tissue. These receptor sequences come from an adult with Crohn's disease.

This clone was seen just once. The chain uses TRBV19 and TRBJ1-2, with D unresolved. V was clipped by 2 bases and J by 4 bases, with 8 bases between them. The germline CDR1 and CDR2 sequences are LNHDA and SQIVND (reference sequence). This CDR3 spans 13 amino acids. The CDR3 is CASSIPPVYGYTF. Written as DNA, the CDR3 is TGTGCCAGTAGTATACCGCCGGTCTATGGCTACACCTTC.

This rearrangement joins TRBV19 to TRBJ1-2; D perhaps matches TRBD1 (5 bases). V was trimmed by 11 bases and J by 1 base, leaving 14 bases between them. From germline, CDR1 is LNHDA and CDR2 SQIVND (reference sequence). The CDR3 totals 13 residues. The CDR3 here is CASTRDFNYGYTF. DNA of the CDR3: TGTGCCTCAACCAGGGATTTTAACTATGGCTACACCTTC.

CDR3 sequence reads: CASSQGGASTDTQYF. Here the CDR3 DNA reads TGTGCCAGCAGCCAGGGCGGGGCAAGCACAGATACGCAGTATTTT. V gene TRBV4-2 combines with J gene TRBJ2-3; TRBD2 is a possible D gene (6 bases). The CDR3 runs 15 residues. Germline CDR1 is LGHNA and CDR2 is YNFKEQ. V was clipped by 3 bases and J by 0 bases, with 10 bases between them.

The chain couples TRBV25-1 to TRBJ2-2, with 9 bases that match TRBD2. CDR1 is MGHDK and CDR2 is SYGVNS in the germline V gene. Trimming at V came to 3 bases and at J to 0 bases, leaving 8 bases not matched to a gene. The CDR3 is 18 amino acids. The CDR3 reads CASSDRTSGFANTGELFF. The CDR3 bases are TGTGCCAGCAGTGACCGTACTAGCGGGTTCGCGAACACCGGGGAGCTGTTTTTT.

This clone occurred once. The J gene is TRBJ1-3, the V gene TRBV7-2; 7 nucleotides line up with TRBD1. CDR3 length: 17 residues. J was trimmed by 0 bases and V by 4 bases; bases with no gene match: 9. Germline lookup yields CDR1 SGHTA and CDR2 FQGNSA. The CDR3 here is CASSSRQGRHSGNTIYF. In DNA form, the CDR3 reads TGTGCCAGCAGCTCACGACAGGGAAGACACTCTGGAAACACCATATATTTT.

This clone has only one observation. The chain is built from TRBV7-9 and TRBJ1-6; no definite D call. V was pared by 0 bases and J by 5 bases, with 11 bases between. Germline loops: CDR1 SEHNR, CDR2 FQNEAQ (reference sequence). This CDR3 comprises 16 residues. The CDR3 DNA follows: TGTGCCAGCAGCTTAGCCCGGGGAAGGGATAATTCACCCCTCCACTTT. Translated, it gives CASSLARGRDNSPLHF.

The gene calls are TRBV28 and TRBJ1-2; D might be TRBD1 (6 bases). V was pared by 6 bases and J by 2 bases, with 16 bases between. CDR3 length: 15 amino acids. Germline loops: CDR1 MDHEN, CDR2 SYDVKM. CDR3 in DNA: TGTGCCAGCAGGGCGCCAAAAACAGGGAACTATGGCTACACCTTC. Amino acid sequence: CASRAPKTGNYGYTF.

The genes are TRBV7-2 and TRBJ2-5; 12 bases map to TRBD2. This CDR3 spans 14 amino acids. V shed 7 bases, J shed 2 bases, and the junction held 2 bases outside the gene matches. Per the germline V gene, CDR1 is SGHTA and CDR2 is FQGNSA. CDR3 sequence (DNA): TGTGCCAGCAAAACTAGCGGGGGGCAAGAGACCCAGTACTTC. This gives the protein CASKTSGGQETQYF.

The chain couples TRBV2 to TRBJ1-2; 8 bases match TRBD1. The CDR3 is 15 residues long. V was pared by 6 bases and J by 4 bases, with 10 bases of the junction left unmatched. The germline gives CDR1 SNHLY, CDR2 FYNNEI. The CDR3, as DNA: TGTGCCAGCAGCCCCTCTGGACAGGGCGGCTATGGCTACACCTTC. Encoded protein: CASSPSGQGGYGYTF.

J is TRBJ1-1 and V is TRBV7-2, with D possibly TRBD1 on 5 matching bases. V was clipped by 5 bases and J by 4 bases, with 11 bases between them. Germline V gene data show CDR1 as SGHTA and CDR2 as FQGNSA. This CDR3 has 13 amino acids. The CDR3 protein is CASSPRQSTEAFF. The CDR3 region has the DNA TGTGCCAGCAGCCCAAGACAGAGCACTGAAGCTTTCTTT.

The CDR3 DNA reads TGTGCCAGCAGTTTGTACGGGGAGCTGTTTTTT. Its protein product is CASSLYGELFF. The chain is built from TRBV28 and TRBJ2-2, with D unclear. CDR1 is MDHEN, CDR2 SYDVKM, per germline. The CDR3 extends over 11 amino acids. The V gene lost 3 bases and the J gene lost 7 bases, with 3 bases spanning the gap.

This chain connects TRBV19 to TRBJ1-2; 10 nucleotides match TRBD1. J was trimmed by 4 bases and V by 6 bases; bases with no gene match: 8. The CDR3 is made up of 15 amino acids. Germline lookup yields CDR1 LNHDA and CDR2 SQIVND (reference sequence). The CDR3 nucleotides are TGTGCCAGTAGGAGGGAGTGGACAGGGGGCTATGGCTACACCTTC. Protein: CASRREWTGGYGYTF.